Each of the 15 T cell receptor beta chains below was sequenced from the same sample in a study of OX40 agonist ivuxolimab in advanced cancers. Clones were sequenced by immunoSEQ multiplex PCR, and TCRdb holds only the in-frame ones, with some missing. Of around 98,000 clones listed, approximately 90% were seen once; the top ten hold under 0.55%. The sequenced sample was CD4+ or CD8+ T cells sorted from blood, obtained in a trial of the OX40 agonist ivuxolimab. These receptors came from an adult with an advanced solid tumor such as melanoma, head and neck, liver or kidney cancer.

J is TRBJ2-1 and V is TRBV6-6; TRBD2 matches at 7 bases. The CDR3 is made up of 15 amino acids. Germline assignment: CDR1 MNHNY and CDR2 SVGAGI (reference sequence). J was trimmed by 0 bases and V by 6 bases; bases with no gene match: 5. Here the CDR3 DNA reads TGTGCCAGCAGCAGGGACTATAACTCCTACAATGAGCAGTTCTTC. It codes for CASSRDYNSYNEQFF.

This sequence joins TRBV2 and TRBJ1-2, with a tentative D call TRBD1 (6 bases). V lost 7 bases to trimming and J lost 8 bases, with 14 bases between them. CDR3 length: 12 amino acids. Germline CDR1 reads SNHLY; CDR2 reads FYNNEI. This CDR3 is CASTPGGLGYTF. CDR3 in DNA: TGTGCCAGCACTCCGGGGGGGCTAGGCTACACCTTC.

V gene TRBV27 combines with J gene TRBJ2-1, with a tentative D call TRBD2 (7 bases). The CDR3 contains 15 residues. CDR1 and CDR2 from the germline V gene are MNHEY and SMNVEV (reference sequence). V lost 3 bases and J lost 8, with 17 bases in between. The CDR3 sequence is CASSFKWGGMDEQFF. CDR3 bases: TGTGCCAGCAGTTTTAAGTGGGGGGGCATGGATGAGCAGTTCTTC.

This chain joins TRBV29-1 and TRBJ2-3; TRBD2 might be the D (5 bases). The CDR3 covers 12 residues. Trimming took 4 bases from V and 4 from J, leaving 9 bases between them. From germline, CDR1 is SQVTM and CDR2 ANQGSEA. The chain's CDR3 is CSVGGRADTQYF. In DNA form, the CDR3 reads TGCAGCGTTGGCGGGCGTGCAGATACGCAGTATTTT.

This clone was seen at least ten times. This chain joins TRBV29-1 and TRBJ1-3, with TRBD1 identical over 7 bases. V was pared by 6 bases and J by 4 bases, with 6 bases of the junction left unmatched. Germline CDR1 is SQVTM and CDR2 is ANQGSEA. This CDR3 comprises 13 residues. CDR3: CSVAWTGGNTIYF. CDR3 DNA sequence: TGCAGCGTAGCCTGGACAGGAGGAAACACCATATATTTT.

The chain is built from TRBV5-6 and TRBJ1-1; the match to TRBD1 covers 8 bases. After removal of 4 bases from V and 3 bases from J, the junction contained 2 bases not matched to a gene. The CDR3 loop spans 13 amino acids. CDR1 and CDR2 (germline): SGHDT, YYEEEE. The chain's CDR3 is CASSPDRDTEAFF. The CDR3 nucleotides read TGTGCCAGCAGCCCGGACAGGGACACTGAAGCTTTCTTT.

In regard to this clone: The CDR3 carries no conserved terminal phenylalanine or tryptophan, so it likely arises from a read error. The chain has TRBV2 and TRBJ1-6; D remains ambiguous. There are 14 residues in the CDR3. From germline, CDR1 is SNHLY and CDR2 FYNNEI. V lost 7 bases, J lost 13 bases, and 20 bases lay in between. The CDR3 DNA follows: TGTGCCAGCACCTACGAGGGAACAATAGCGCCCCTCCACCTT. Encoded protein: CASTYEGTIAPLHL.

The gene calls are TRBV7-9 and TRBJ1-4; no definite D call. Germline CDR1 SEHNR, CDR2 FQNEAQ (reference sequence). V lost 0 bases to trimming and J lost 5 bases, with 7 bases between them. The CDR3 has 14 amino acids. CDR3 sequence (DNA): TGTGCCAGCAGCTTAGCGCGAGGGAATGAAAAACTGTTTTTT. Amino acids: CASSLARGNEKLFF.

This clone was counted between two and nine times. The chain is built from TRBV5-6 and TRBJ2-3; 10 bases fit TRBD1. The CDR3 totals 16 residues. Per germline, CDR1 SGHDT and CDR2 YYEEEE. V was clipped by 0 bases and J by 1 base; unmatched bases: 2. This chain's CDR3 is CASSLVGQGGTDTQYF. The CDR3 DNA is TGTGCCAGCAGCTTGGTTGGACAGGGGGGCACAGATACGCAGTATTTT.

V usage is TRBV9 and J usage is TRBJ1-1; D not certain. Looked up from germline, CDR1 is SGDLS and CDR2 is YYNGEE. The V gene lost 0 bases and the J gene lost 0 bases, with 6 bases spanning the gap. The CDR3 contains 14 residues. The CDR3 bases are TGTGCCAGCAGCGTAGGTAACATGAACACTGAAGCTTTCTTT. Translated, it gives CASSVGNMNTEAFF.

For the CDR3, the DNA is TGTGCCAGCAGGGGGGTTACCTACGAGCAGTACTTC. Encoded protein: CASRGVTYEQYF. V and J are TRBV6-5 and TRBJ2-7; TRBD1 or TRBD2 may be the D gene (5 bases each). This CDR3 is built from 12 residues. Germline lookup yields CDR1 MNHEY and CDR2 SVGAGI. V lost 6 bases to trimming and J lost 2 bases, with 8 bases between them.

The V gene is TRBV2, the J gene TRBJ2-7; 7 nucleotides match TRBD2. The CDR3 extends over 14 amino acids. CDR1 is SNHLY and CDR2 is FYNNEI in the germline V gene. The V segment lost 6 bases and the J segment 1 base; nucleotides outside the gene matches: 6. CDR3 sequence: CASRIVGGSYEQYF. As DNA, the CDR3 is TGTGCCAGCAGGATCGTCGGGGGGTCCTACGAGCAGTACTTC.

The V and J genes are TRBV6-6 and TRBJ1-1; D not certain. Germline CDR1 reads MNHNY; CDR2 reads SVGAGI (reference sequence). Trimming left V 2 bases short and J 5 bases short, with 12 bases between. There are 14 residues in the CDR3. CDR3 protein: CASSYRAEGTEAFF. As DNA, the CDR3 is TGTGCCAGCAGTTACCGGGCCGAGGGAACTGAAGCTTTCTTT.

The sample holds a few counts of this clone. The chain has TRBV28 and TRBJ2-7; no clear D gene. Germline CDR1 reads MDHEN; CDR2 reads SYDVKM. V gave up 3 bases and J gave up 1 base, with 16 bases separating them. CDR3 size: 16 residues. CDR3 protein: CASSFVYGRPSYEQYF. DNA of the CDR3: TGTGCCAGCAGTTTCGTTTACGGGCGCCCGTCCTACGAGCAGTACTTC.

This chain uses TRBV5-1 with TRBJ2-5; 7 bases line up with TRBD2. The end of the DNA fits TRBJ2-7 better, so the J call may be wrong. CDR3 length: 14 amino acids. Germline CDR1 SGHRS, CDR2 YFSETQ. CDR3 sequence (DNA): TGCGCCAGCAGTATAAGCGGGGACTCCTACGAGCAGTACTTC. It encodes CASSISGDSYEQYF.